Reported below is one TCR beta chain. This sample is part of a study of blood T cell repertoires in COVID-19. Study overall: The United States, Italy and Spain supplied acute and convalescent COVID-19 samples. Sample material is recorded as cDNA or gDNA derived from T cells, B-cell-depleted T cells, or PBMCs.

Trimming shortened V by 4 bases and J by 9 bases, and 13 bases separated the two germline ends. This CDR3 has 14 amino acids. CDR1 is SGHTA, CDR2 FQGNSA, per germline. Sequenced by immunoSEQ multiplex PCR; TCRdb stores in-frame clones only, minus some. Found here are more than 200,000 clones, approximately 91% of them singletons; the top ten hold about 2.1%. V and J are TRBV7-2 and TRBJ1-6; D call uncertain. This clonotype was sampled from a woman in her thirties or forties who had recovered from COVID-19. The sequenced material came from peripheral blood. The chain's CDR3 is CASSSIWGGSPLHF. In DNA, the CDR3 is TGTGCCAGCAGCTCGATCTGGGGAGGTTCACCCCTCCACTTT. The entire variable domain, with the rest obtained from reference TRBV7-2 and TRBJ1-6, is as follows: GAGVSQSPSNKVTEKGKDVELRCDPISGHTALYWYRQSLGQGLEFLIYFQGNSAPDKSGLPSDRFSAERTGGSVSTLTIQRTQQEDSAVYLCASSSIWGGSPLHFGNGTRLTVT.